This T cell receptor beta chain originates from a study of control samples from healthy donors and cancer patients. The germline CDR1 and CDR2 sequences are SGHDT and YYEEEE. J lost 5 bases, V lost 2 bases, and 5 bases had no gene match. CDR3 size: 14 residues. Assay: immunoSEQ multiplex PCR; the TCRdb copy retains only in-frame clones and omits some. The profile shows roughly 180,000 clones, 90% to 95% of them singletons. The genes are TRBV5-6 and TRBJ1-1; TRBD1 aligns across 8 bases. What was sequenced was blood. The sequence came from a woman in her late teens or twenties in good health. CDR3 sequence: CASSFGQGWTEAFF. The CDR3 coding sequence is TGTGCCAGCAGCTTTGGACAGGGTTGGACTGAAGCTTTCTTT.